This TCR beta chain was identified in a study of memory CD4+ T cells and cytomegalovirus serostatus. Study as a whole: This sample comes from healthy Belgian adults, fewer than ten CMV seropositive, around 26 seronegative. General study points: Of about 150 reported CMV TCRbeta sequences, about 70 were found in memory CD4+ repertoires. Median bootstrapped AUC for CMV status was about 0.96 originally, less than 0.92 US-trained. The CMV-associated TCR signature appears largely within the CD4+ memory repertoire.

The sort gate was single viable CD3+CD4+CD8-CD45RO+ cells for memory CD4+ T cells. Assay: immunoSEQ multiplex PCR; the TCRdb copy retains only in-frame clones and omits some. Here the sample spans 50,000 to 75,000 clones, 82% being singletons. With regard to this clone: Antigen: not known.

The CDR3 is 17 amino acids. Germline V CDR1 and CDR2: MGHRA, YSYEKL. V shed 1 base and J shed 4 bases, with 20 bases lying between them. The chain joins TRBV4-1 to TRBJ2-7; D may be TRBD2 (6 bases). What was sequenced was memory CD4+ T cells from blood. The receptor comes from an adult in good health and CMV-seronegative. The CDR3 bases are TGCGCCAGCAGCCAAGGGCTCCGGGACTCCCCCCAGTACGAGCAGTACTTC. Its translation: CASSQGLRDSPQYEQYF.